The clone carrying this T cell receptor beta chain was observed a few times. This CDR3 is built from 14 residues. Germline CDR1 reads MRHNA; CDR2 reads SNTAGT. With V trimmed by 3 bases and J by 6 bases, 2 bases remained unmatched. The entry originates in a study of T cells after yellow fever vaccination. TCRdb fed the 5' RACE reads into MiXCR, producing one record per CDR3 protein. The data hold fewer than 350,000 distinct CDR3 sequences, with about 8.7% observed a single time. The chain combines TRBV6-4 with TRBJ2-2; 9 bases fit TRBD1. This TCR was recovered from a man aged 18 to 35 who received the YFV17D yellow fever vaccine. The material was PBMCs, obtained on the day of the first yellow fever vaccination. The CDR3 sequence is CASSEQGASGELFF. The CDR3, as DNA: TGTGCCAGCAGTGAACAGGGGGCTTCCGGGGAGCTGTTTTTT.